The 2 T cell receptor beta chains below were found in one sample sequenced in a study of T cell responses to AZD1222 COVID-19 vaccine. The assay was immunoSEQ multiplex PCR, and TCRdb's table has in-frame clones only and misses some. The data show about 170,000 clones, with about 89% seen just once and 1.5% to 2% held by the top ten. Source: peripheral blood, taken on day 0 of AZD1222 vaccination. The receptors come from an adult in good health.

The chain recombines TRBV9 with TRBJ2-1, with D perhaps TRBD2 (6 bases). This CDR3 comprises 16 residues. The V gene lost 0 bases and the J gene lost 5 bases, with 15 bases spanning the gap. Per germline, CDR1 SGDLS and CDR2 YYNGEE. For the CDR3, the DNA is TGTGCCAGCAGCGTAGCGGGTAGCGGAATAAACAATGAGCAGTTCTTC. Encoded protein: CASSVAGSGINNEQFF.

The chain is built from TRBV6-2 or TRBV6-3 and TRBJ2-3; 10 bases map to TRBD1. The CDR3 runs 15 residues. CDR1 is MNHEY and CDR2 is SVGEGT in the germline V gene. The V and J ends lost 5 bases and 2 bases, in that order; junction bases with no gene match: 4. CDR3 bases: TGTGCCAGCAGTCCGACAGGGGGCCCCACAGATACGCAGTATTTT. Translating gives CASSPTGGPTDTQYF.